This section outlines one T cell receptor (beta chain) sequence together with its context. Its specificity is unknown. The J segment lost 3 bases and the V segment lost 3 bases, leaving 7 bases of the junction unmatched. The germline gives CDR1 KGHSH, CDR2 LQKENI. There are 15 residues in the CDR3. One entry per CDR3 protein, called by TCRdb with MiXCR from the 5' RACE reads. The repertoire holds about 440,000 distinct CDR3 sequences, with approximately 20% as singletons. This sample was taken from a study of T-cell memory formation after mild COVID-19. Study results and limitations: Among contracting clones, CD4+ were mainly CM/EM and CD8+ enriched in EMRA. There was no confirmation that second-wave clones peaking on day 37 were SARS-CoV-2 specific. Some clones that responded turned up in pre-infection memory, which suggests that cross-reactive memory joined in.

Source material: PBMCs or a T cell subset sorted from them (not recorded which). The source is an adult woman who had mild COVID-19 (a few samples of this study predate the infection). Cell type and time point are not known. The V and J genes are TRBV18 and TRBJ1-1; 7 bases are shared with TRBD1. The CDR3 spells CASSPLSTGDTEAFF. CDR3 DNA sequence: TGTGCCAGCTCACCGCTGTCTACAGGGGACACTGAAGCTTTCTTT.